This T cell receptor beta chain appears in the sequencing data of a study of T cell clones after liver transplantation. Turning to the study itself: In this trial, immunosuppression withdrawal was attempted within 2 years of liver transplant. A pre-transplant mixed lymphocyte reaction with TCRbeta sequencing defined graft-donor-reactive clones followed in post-transplant blood.

Sorting of unstimulated PBMCs yielded separate CD3+CD4+ and CD3+CD8+ fractions. Of note for this clone: Antigen: not known.

Overall study results and limits: A larger donor-reactive than third-party decline suggested partial antigen-specific deletion.

Only in-frame clones appear in the TCRdb table, and some are missing; sequencing was by immunoSEQ multiplex PCR. This table holds about 85,000 clones, over 80% found once. The CDR3 is made up of 16 amino acids. The V end was cut by 2 bases, the J end by 5 bases, with 18 bases between. Germline V gene sequence: CDR1 SGDLS, CDR2 YYNGEE. This clonotype originated in a human patient who received a liver transplant. Some T cells may have come from the graft donor. The chain uses TRBV9 and TRBJ2-3, with D perhaps matching TRBD1 or TRBD2 (6 bases each). Source: CD4+ T cells from blood, taken almost 47 months after liver transplant. The chain's CDR3 is CASSVGGLAMGDTQYF. In nucleotides, the CDR3 is TGTGCCAGCAGCGTTGGGGGGCTAGCTATGGGAGATACGCAGTATTTT.